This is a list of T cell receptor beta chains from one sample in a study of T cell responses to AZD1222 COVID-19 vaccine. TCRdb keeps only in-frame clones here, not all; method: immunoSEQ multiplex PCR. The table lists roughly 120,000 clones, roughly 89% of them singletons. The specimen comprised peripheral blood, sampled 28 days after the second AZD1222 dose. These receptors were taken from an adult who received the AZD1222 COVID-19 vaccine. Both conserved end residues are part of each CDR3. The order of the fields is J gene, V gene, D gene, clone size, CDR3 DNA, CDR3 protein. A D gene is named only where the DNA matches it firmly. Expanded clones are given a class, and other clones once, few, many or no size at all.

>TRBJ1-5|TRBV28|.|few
TGTGCCAGCAGTTTCCAGGTAGGGAATCAGCCCCAGCATTTT
CASSFQVGNQPQHF
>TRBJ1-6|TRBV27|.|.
TGTGCCAGCAGTTTAAGAGCGGGACCCCTCCACTTT
CASSLRAGPLHF
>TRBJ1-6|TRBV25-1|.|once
TGTGCCAGCAGGGGAGGTGGGTACAACTATAATTCACCCCTCCACTTT
CASRGGGYNYNSPLHF
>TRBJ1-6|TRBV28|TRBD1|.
TGTGCCAGCAGTTTGGGGTTACAGGGGAATTCACCCCTCCACTTT
CASSLGLQGNSPLHF
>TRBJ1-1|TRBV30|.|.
TGTGCCTGGGGCACGGACAGTAACACTGAAGCTTTCTTT
CAWGTDSNTEAFF
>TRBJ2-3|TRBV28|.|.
TGTGCCAGCAAACTCCGCGCCGCCGGGACTCAAATTAAGTATTTT
CASKLRAAGTQIKYF
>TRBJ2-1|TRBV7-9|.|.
TGTGCCAGCAGCTTAGCGGAAAGGAATGAGCAGTTCTTC
CASSLAERNEQFF
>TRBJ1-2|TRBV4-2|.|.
TGTGCCAGCAGCCTTGGCAGGCCCTATGGCTACACCTTC
CASSLGRPYGYTF
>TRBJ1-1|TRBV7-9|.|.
TGTGCCAGCAGCAGAGACCTTACTGAAGCTTTCTTT
CASSRDLTEAFF
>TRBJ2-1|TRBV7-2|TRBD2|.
TGTGCCAGCAGCTTTTCGCGGGAGGGGAATGAGCAGTTCTTC
CASSFSREGNEQFF
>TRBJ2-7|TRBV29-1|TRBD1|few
TGCAGCGCTCGACAGGGGGCCTCCTACGAGCAGTACTTC
CSARQGASYEQYF
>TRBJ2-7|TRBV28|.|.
TGTGCCAGCAGTTTGGGGGGAAACTACGAGCAGTACTTC
CASSLGGNYEQYF
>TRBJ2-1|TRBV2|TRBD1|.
TGTGCCAGTGACAGGGCGGATGAGCAGTTCTTC
CASDRADEQFF
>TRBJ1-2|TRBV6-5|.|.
TGTGCCAGCAGTTACTCGAGGGGACTCTATGGCTACACCTTC
CASSYSRGLYGYTF
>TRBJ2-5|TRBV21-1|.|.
TGTGCCAGCAGCAAAGCCCCACCGCACCAGCGGGACCAAGAGACCCAGTACTTC
CASSKAPPHQRDQETQYF
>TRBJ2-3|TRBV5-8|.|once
TGTGCCAGCTCCGCCATGAGGGGTTCGGCAGATACGCAGTATTTT
CASSAMRGSADTQYF
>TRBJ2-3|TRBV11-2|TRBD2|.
TGTGCCAGCAGCTCGGCAGCCGGGACTAGTTCGGATACGCAGTATTTT
CASSSAAGTSSDTQYF
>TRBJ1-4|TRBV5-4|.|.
TGTGCCAGCAGCCCGCCGGGCCCAACTAATGAAAAACTGTTTTTT
CASSPPGPTNEKLFF
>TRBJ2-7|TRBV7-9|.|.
TGTGCCAGCAGCTTCCAGGGGTCCTACGAGCAGTACTTC
CASSFQGSYEQYF
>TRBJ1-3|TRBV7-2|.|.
TGTGCCAGCAGCTTCTTACAGCGGAACTCTGGAAACACCATATATTTT
CASSFLQRNSGNTIYF
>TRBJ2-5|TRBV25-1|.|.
TGTGCCAGCAGTGAATATAAGGGAGAGACCCAGTACTTC
CASSEYKGETQYF
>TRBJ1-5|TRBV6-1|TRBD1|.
TGTGCCAGCAGTGAACATGGGACAGCCGGCAATCAGCCCCAGCATTTT
CASSEHGTAGNQPQHF
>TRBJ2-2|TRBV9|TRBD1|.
TGTGCCAGCAGCATTCAGGGGGCTATCGGGGAGCTGTTTTTT
CASSIQGAIGELFF
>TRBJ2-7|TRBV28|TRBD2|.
TGTGCCAGCAGTTATAGCGGGGGGGCGGGCGAGCAGTACTTC
CASSYSGGAGEQYF
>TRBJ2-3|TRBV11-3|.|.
TGTGCCAGCAGCGCTCGTGGGGGGTTTACGCAGTATTTT
CASSARGGFTQYF
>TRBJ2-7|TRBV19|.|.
TGTGCCAGTAGTTCGGACCACTACGAGCAGTACTTC
CASSSDHYEQYF
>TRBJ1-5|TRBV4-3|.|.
TGCGCCAGCAGCCAAGAAACTGGGGATCAGCCCCAGCATTTT
CASSQETGDQPQHF
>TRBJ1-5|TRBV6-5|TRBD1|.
TGTGCCAGCAGTTACTCTGTCAGGGGGCTAGATCAGCCCCAGCATTTT
CASSYSVRGLDQPQHF
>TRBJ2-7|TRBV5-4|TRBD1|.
TGTGCCAGCAGCAAGGGACAGGGCTACGAGCAGTACTTC
CASSKGQGYEQYF
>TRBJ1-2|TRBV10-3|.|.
TGTGCCATCAGTGTCTCGGGGGACGACTATGGCTACACCTTC
CAISVSGDDYGYTF
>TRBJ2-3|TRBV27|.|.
TGTGCCAGCAGTTTATATGGTAGGCGGGACCTTACAGATACGCAGTATTTT
CASSLYGRRDLTDTQYF
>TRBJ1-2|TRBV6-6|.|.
TGTGCCAGCAGTTACGGGCAGAATGGCTACACCTTC
CASSYGQNGYTF
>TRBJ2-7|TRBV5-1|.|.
TGCGCCAGCAGGACCTACGAGCAGTACTTC
CASRTYEQYF
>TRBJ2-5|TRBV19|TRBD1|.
TGTGCCAGTAGTGGGACAGGGTGGGGGGAGACCCAGTACTTC
CASSGTGWGETQYF
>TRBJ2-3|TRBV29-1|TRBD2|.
TGCAGCGTTGGGGGACTAGCGGGGTCCACAGATACGCAGTATTTT
CSVGGLAGSTDTQYF
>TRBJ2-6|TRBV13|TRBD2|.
TGTGCCAGCAATTACGGGAGGGCGAGGGCCAACGTCCTGACTTTC
CASNYGRARANVLTF
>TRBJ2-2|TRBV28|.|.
TGTGCCAGCAGGAAGCTTCGGACAGCGAACACCGGGGAGCTGTTTTTT
CASRKLRTANTGELFF
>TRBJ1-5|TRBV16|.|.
TGTGCCAGCAGCCAATACTCGGGGGCATATCATCAGCCCCAGCATTTT
CASSQYSGAYHQPQHF
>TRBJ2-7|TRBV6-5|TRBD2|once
TGTGCCAGCAGTTACTCGAGAGCGGGGGGCTCCTACGAGCAGTACTTC
CASSYSRAGGSYEQYF
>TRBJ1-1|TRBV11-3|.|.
TGTGCCAGCAGCTTAGGGGTGCTTCTTGAAGCTTTCTTT
CASSLGVLLEAFF
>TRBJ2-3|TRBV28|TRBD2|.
TGTGCCAGCGCCCCAGCGGGGAGTGGAGATACGCAGTATTTT
CASAPAGSGDTQYF
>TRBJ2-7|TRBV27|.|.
TGTGCCAGCAGTTTTGGACAGAGCTCCTACGAGCAGTACTTC
CASSFGQSSYEQYF
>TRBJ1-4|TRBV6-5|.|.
TGTGCCAGTAAGGGACAAAATAATGAAAAACTGTTTTTT
CASKGQNNEKLFF
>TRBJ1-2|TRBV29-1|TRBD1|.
TGCAGCGTTGTAGGGGGACAGGGTGATGGCTACACCTTC
CSVVGGQGDGYTF
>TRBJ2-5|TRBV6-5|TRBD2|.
TGTGCCAGCAGCCCCCCCCCGGGGGGGACCCAGTACTTC
CASSPPPGGTQYF
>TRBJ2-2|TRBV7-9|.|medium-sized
TGTGCCAGCAGCTTAGTTAGCACCGGGGAGCTGTTTTTT
CASSLVSTGELFF
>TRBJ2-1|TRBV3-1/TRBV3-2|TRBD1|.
TGTGCCAGCAGCCGAGGCAGGGGGCGGAATGAGCAGTTCTTC
CASSRGRGRNEQFF
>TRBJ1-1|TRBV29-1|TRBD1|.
TGCAGCGCCTCTCGTACAGGGGGATCTGCTGAAGCTTTCTTT
CSASRTGGSAEAFF
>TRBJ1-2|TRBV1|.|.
TGCACCAGCAGCCAAGAAGCCCGACAGGGGGCGACTTGCTATGGCTACACCTTC
CTSSQEARQGATCYGYTF
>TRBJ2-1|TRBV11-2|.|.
TGTGCCAGCAGCTCTCCTCTTGAGCAGTTCTTC
CASSSPLEQFF
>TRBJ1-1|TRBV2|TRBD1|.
TGTGCCAGCAGTGGGGTCGGGACAGGGGGCGCATTTGGTGAAGCTTTCTTT
CASSGVGTGGAFGEAFF